This paragraph reports one TCR beta chain. Only in-frame clones appear in the TCRdb table, and some are missing; sequencing was by immunoSEQ multiplex PCR. The sample has roughly 79,000 clones, around 90% seen once. V gave up 1 base and J gave up 4 bases, with 11 bases separating them. This CDR3 spans 15 amino acids. Germline loops: CDR1 SGHVS, CDR2 FQNEAQ. This record comes from a study of T cell responses to AZD1222 COVID-19 vaccine. The receptor comes from an adult in good health. The starting material was peripheral blood, obtained on day 0 of MenACWY control vaccination. The chain has TRBV7-8 and TRBJ2-4; the D gene is possibly TRBD1 (5 bases). The CDR3 protein is CASSLDLTVKNIQYF. As DNA, the CDR3 is TGTGCCAGCAGCTTAGATTTGACAGTGAAAAACATTCAGTACTTC. The full variable domain, its missing parts supplied by reference TRBV7-8 and TRBJ2-4, is GAGVSQSPRYKVAKRGQDVALRCDPISGHVSLFWYQQALGQGPEFLTYFQNEAQLDKSGLPSDRFFAERPEGSVSTLKIQRTQQEDSAVYLCASSLDLTVKNIQYFGAGTRLSVL.